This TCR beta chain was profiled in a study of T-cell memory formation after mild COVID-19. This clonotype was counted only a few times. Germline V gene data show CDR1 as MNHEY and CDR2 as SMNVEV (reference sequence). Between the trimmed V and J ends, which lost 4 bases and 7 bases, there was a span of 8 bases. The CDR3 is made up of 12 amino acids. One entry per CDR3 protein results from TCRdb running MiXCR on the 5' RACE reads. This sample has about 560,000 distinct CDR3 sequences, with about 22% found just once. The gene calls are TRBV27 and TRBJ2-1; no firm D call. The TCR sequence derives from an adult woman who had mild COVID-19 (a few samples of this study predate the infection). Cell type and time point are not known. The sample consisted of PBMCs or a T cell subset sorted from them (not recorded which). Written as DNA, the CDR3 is TGTGCCAGCAGTTGGAGAGGAAATGAGCAGTTCTTC. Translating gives CASSWRGNEQFF.